One and the same sample provided the 14 T cell receptor beta chains below, sequenced in a study of blood T cell repertoires in COVID-19. Clones were read by immunoSEQ multiplex PCR, and TCRdb kept only the in-frame ones, dropping some. The sample holds roughly 140,000 clones; about 86% are singletons and the top ten take around 7.7%. Sequenced input: PBMCs or T cells enriched from blood (not recorded which). These receptors were taken from a man aged 45 to 65 who had recovered from COVID-19.

This sequence joins TRBV12-5 and TRBJ2-7, with TRBD2 matching 8 bases. J was trimmed by 7 bases and V by 5 bases; bases with no gene match: 7. This CDR3 has 13 amino acids. Germline V gene sequence: CDR1 LGHNT, CDR2 FRNRAP. The CDR3, as DNA: TGTGCTAGTGGTAAGCGGGGGCCGGAGGAGCAGTACTTC. Its translation is CASGKRGPEEQYF. The full variable domain, with the rest looked up from reference TRBV12-5 and TRBJ2-7, is DARVTQTPRHKVTEMGQEVTMRCQPILGHNTVFWYRQTMMQGLELLAYFRNRAPLDDSGMPKDRFSAEMPDATLATLKIQPSEPRDSAVYFCASGKRGPEEQYFGPGTRLTVT.

The chain is built from TRBV7-9 and TRBJ2-1; TRBD2 aligns across 7 bases. V shed 2 bases, J shed 0 bases, and the junction held 1 base outside the gene matches. The CDR3 is 15 amino acids. Per germline, CDR1 SEHNR and CDR2 FQNEAQ (reference sequence). CDR3 amino acids: CASSLQRGSYNEQFF. CDR3 nucleotides: TGTGCCAGCAGCTTACAGCGGGGCTCCTACAATGAGCAGTTCTTC.

This chain uses TRBV12-5 with TRBJ1-2; D gene unclear. Trimming cost V 1 base and J 1 base, with 10 bases left between them. Per the germline V gene, CDR1 is LGHNT and CDR2 is FRNRAP. The CDR3 sequence is 15 residues long. The CDR3 loop is CASGLAREVNYGYTF. The CDR3 region has the DNA TGTGCTAGTGGTTTGGCCCGGGAGGTTAACTATGGCTACACCTTC.

The chain has TRBV3-1 (or the pseudogene TRBV3-2) and TRBJ1-2; D gene uncertain. The V gene lost 0 bases and the J gene lost 7 bases, with 12 bases spanning the gap. CDR1 is LGHDT, CDR2 YNNKEL, per germline (reference sequence). CDR3 length: 14 residues. The CDR3 bases are TGTGCCAGCAGCCAAGATGAGGGTTTAGGTGGCTACACCTTC. Amino acid sequence: CASSQDEGLGGYTF.

J is TRBJ2-1 and V is TRBV2, with D maybe TRBD1 (6 bases). This CDR3 is 11 amino acids long. The germline gives CDR1 SNHLY, CDR2 FYNNEI. Deletions cut 7 bases from V and 9 bases from J, with 10 bases between. This chain's CDR3 is CASTTDSEQFF. DNA for the CDR3: TGTGCCAGCACGACGGACAGTGAGCAGTTCTTC.

The J gene is TRBJ1-4, the V gene TRBV18; 11 bases match TRBD1. The CDR3 consists of 15 residues. Trimming took 2 bases from V and 6 from J; bases not matched to a gene: 2. CDR1 KGHSH and CDR2 LQKENI come from the germline V gene. The CDR3 sequence is CASSPMGQGDEKLFF. CDR3 nucleotide sequence: TGTGCCAGCTCACCAATGGGACAGGGGGATGAAAAACTGTTTTTT.

The gene calls are TRBV18 and TRBJ1-2; a weak D match, TRBD1 (5 bases). The CDR3 extends over 15 amino acids. The V end was cut by 2 bases, the J end by 4 bases, with 14 bases between. Germline lookup yields CDR1 KGHSH and CDR2 LQKENI. The CDR3 coding sequence is TGTGCCAGCTCACCATCGGCCGCGGGGGGCTATGGCTACACCTTC. Translated: CASSPSAAGGYGYTF.

The rearrangement joins TRBV4-3 to TRBJ1-4, with TRBD1 as a possible D gene (5 bases). This CDR3 is built from 14 residues. V lost 6 bases to trimming and J lost 5 bases, with 13 bases between them. The germline gives CDR1 LGHNA, CDR2 YSLEER. CDR3 coding DNA: TGCGCCAGCAGTCTTAGTCAGGGAAATGAAAAACTGTTTTTT. Amino acid sequence: CASSLSQGNEKLFF.

The rearrangement joins TRBV27 to TRBJ2-5, with D possibly TRBD2 on 6 matching bases. CDR3 length equals 13 residues. Germline lookup yields CDR1 MNHEY and CDR2 SMNVEV (reference sequence). The V and J ends lost 2 bases and 7 bases respectively, with 11 bases between them. The CDR3 loop is CASSLVGGGTQYF. CDR3 in DNA: TGTGCCAGCAGTTTAGTTGGGGGAGGGACCCAGTACTTC.

This clone appeared a few times. This chain connects TRBV30 to TRBJ1-1, with D possibly being TRBD1 (6 bases). The CDR3 spans 16 residues. Trimming stripped 0 bases from V and 7 bases from J, with 21 bases between. CDR1 and CDR2 from the germline V gene are GTSNPN and SVGIG (reference sequence). The CDR3 sequence is CAWSVQPDRRTDEAFF. DNA of the CDR3: TGTGCCTGGAGTGTTCAACCCGACAGGAGGACCGATGAAGCTTTCTTT.

The CDR3 region has the DNA TGTGCCAGCTCAGTGGACAGGGCTCAGCCCCAGCATTTT. This encodes CASSVDRAQPQHF. V usage is TRBV18 and J usage is TRBJ1-5, with TRBD1 identical over 8 bases. From germline, CDR1 is KGHSH and CDR2 LQKENI. This CDR3 is 13 amino acids long. Germline trimming cut 5 bases from V and 6 bases from J; bases unmatched to any gene: 3.

This chain links TRBV11-3 with TRBJ2-1; 7 nucleotides align to TRBD2. This CDR3 is 16 amino acids long. The germline V gene has CDR1 SGHNT and CDR2 YENEEA. After removal of 5 bases from V and 5 bases from J, the junction contained 12 bases not matched to a gene. The CDR3 sequence is CASSHERGLNDNEQFF. Written as DNA, the CDR3 is TGTGCCAGCAGCCACGAGCGGGGACTGAACGACAATGAGCAGTTCTTC. Full variable domain (rest looked up from reference TRBV11-3 and TRBJ2-1): EAGVVQSPRYKIIEKKQPVAFWCNPISGHNTLYWYLQNLGQGPELLIRYENEEAVDDSQLPKDRFSAERLKGVDSTLKIQPAELGDSAVYLCASSHERGLNDNEQFFGPGTRLTVL.

The chain has TRBV18 and TRBJ1-6; 9 positions match TRBD1. The germline CDR1 and CDR2 sequences are KGHSH and LQKENI. V lost 5 bases and J lost 7; bases outside the gene matches: 6. This CDR3 contains 15 residues. This chain's CDR3 is CASSFLDRGNSPLHF. The CDR3 DNA reads as TGTGCCAGCTCATTCTTGGACAGGGGAAATTCACCCCTCCACTTT.

A remark on this clone: A read error may account for a junction end that differs from germline. The rearrangement uses TRBV7-9 and TRBJ2-1, with no clear D. This CDR3 comprises 16 residues. Looked up from germline, CDR1 is SEHNR and CDR2 is FQNEAQ (reference sequence). Written as DNA, the CDR3 is TGTGCCAGCAGTTTAGACCCGGGTTATAGCCACAATGAGCAGTTCTTC. Its protein product is CASSLDPGYSHNEQFF.